A selection of T cell receptor beta chains follows, all from one sample in a study of PD-1 blockade in classical Hodgkin lymphoma. The table came from immunoSEQ multiplex PCR; TCRdb's copy has only in-frame clones and leaves some out. The table includes tens of thousands of clones, roughly nine tenths detected once. The source was peripheral blood mononuclear cells (PBMCs), collected at baseline. These receptors all stem from a human donor with classical Hodgkin lymphoma. Each CDR3 is given with its conserved first and last residue. Each record gives: J gene, D gene, clone size, V gene, CDR3 protein, CDR3 DNA. A D gene is named only where the DNA matches it firmly. A clone size is listed for some rows: how often the clone was seen (once, few, many), or a class if it is expanded.

J gene: TRBJ2-2
D gene: NA
clone size: NA
V gene: TRBV4-1
CDR3 protein: CASSQVQGANTGELFF
CDR3 DNA: TGCGCCAGCAGCCAAGTCCAGGGCGCAAACACCGGGGAGCTGTTTTTT

J gene: TRBJ1-5
D gene: NA
clone size: NA
V gene: TRBV30
CDR3 protein: CAWSVGGNQPQHF
CDR3 DNA: TGTGCCTGGAGTGTAGGTGGCAATCAGCCCCAGCATTTT

J gene: TRBJ2-3
D gene: NA
clone size: NA
V gene: TRBV4-3
CDR3 protein: CASSQGDRSTDTQYF
CDR3 DNA: TGCGCCAGCAGCCAAGGGGATAGGAGCACAGATACGCAGTATTTT

J gene: TRBJ2-2
D gene: NA
clone size: NA
V gene: TRBV6-5
CDR3 protein: CASRNSRYTGELFF
CDR3 DNA: TGTGCCAGCAGAAACAGCAGATACACCGGGGAGCTGTTTTTT

J gene: TRBJ1-1
D gene: NA
clone size: once
V gene: TRBV19
CDR3 protein: CASGNTEAFF
CDR3 DNA: TGTGCCAGTGGGAACACTGAAGCTTTCTTT

J gene: TRBJ2-7
D gene: NA
clone size: NA
V gene: TRBV28
CDR3 protein: CASRTTGEGYEQYF
CDR3 DNA: TGTGCCAGCAGGACGACAGGGGAGGGCTACGAGCAGTACTTC

J gene: TRBJ2-7
D gene: NA
clone size: NA
V gene: TRBV7-9
CDR3 protein: CASSDRYEQYF
CDR3 DNA: TGTGCCAGCAGCGACCGCTACGAGCAGTACTTC

J gene: TRBJ2-7
D gene: NA
clone size: NA
V gene: TRBV19
CDR3 protein: CASSIGTPFYEQYF
CDR3 DNA: TGTGCCAGTAGTATCGGGACCCCCTTTTATGAGCAGTACTTC

J gene: TRBJ2-5
D gene: NA
clone size: once
V gene: TRBV5-1
CDR3 protein: CASSLGREETQYF
CDR3 DNA: TGCGCCAGCAGCTTGGGACGGGAAGAGACCCAGTACTTC

J gene: TRBJ1-1
D gene: NA
clone size: NA
V gene: TRBV5-8
CDR3 protein: CASSLGYGTVEAFF
CDR3 DNA: TGTGCCAGCAGCTTGGGGTATGGGACGGTAGAAGCTTTCTTT

J gene: TRBJ2-3
D gene: NA
clone size: NA
V gene: TRBV19
CDR3 protein: CASSIRGPSSTDTQYF
CDR3 DNA: TGTGCCAGTAGTATAAGGGGCCCGTCGAGCACAGATACGCAGTATTTT

J gene: TRBJ1-5
D gene: NA
clone size: few
V gene: TRBV19
CDR3 protein: CASGGWDQPQHF
CDR3 DNA: TGTGCCAGTGGGGGGTGGGATCAGCCCCAGCATTTT

J gene: TRBJ1-6
D gene: TRBD1
clone size: NA
V gene: TRBV27
CDR3 protein: CASSLGTENSPLHF
CDR3 DNA: TGTGCCAGCAGTTTAGGGACAGAAAATTCACCCCTCCACTTT